This TCR beta chain originates from a study of CD8 T cells in ankylosing spondylitis. The CDR3 extends over 16 amino acids. Unmatched junction bases numbered 9, after V lost 0 bases and J lost 6 bases. CDR1 is DFQATT, CDR2 SNEGSKA, per germline (reference sequence). General study points: Reports say disease-linked clones showed up significantly more in matched ankylosing spondylitis synovial fluid. Disease-linked clones bore a CD8+ phenotype and were relatively rare in peripheral blood.

Notes on this clonotype: The antigen is not known.

TCRdb recomputed calls from the 5' RACE reads with MiXCR, one row per CDR3 protein. Among approximately 240,000 distinct CDR3 sequences listed, 24% were seen once. Material: blood, either unsorted or a sorted T cell fraction (not recorded which). The V call is TRBV20-1, the J call TRBJ1-5, with 9 bases fitting TRBD1. This clonotype was obtained from a male donor with ankylosing spondylitis or in good health (not recorded which). The CDR3 reads CSAREWGQGSGQPQHF. DNA for the CDR3: TGCAGTGCTAGAGAATGGGGACAGGGCTCTGGTCAGCCCCAGCATTTT.